The clone carrying this T cell receptor beta chain was recorded many times. The antigen is undetermined. The data were taken from a study of T cells in Graves' hyperthyroidism and ophthalmopathy. The study, taken as a whole, reports: Ophthalmopathy got predicted by the model a median roughly 6.4 months before its onset.

The study included ophthalmopathy patients with Clinical Activity Score at least 3, NOSPECS grade at least 4 and duration under 3 months. From RNA transcripts, TCR beta CDR3 regions were amplified. An initial round of RT-PCR targeting the TCR CDR3 relied on the HTBI primer set. From the multiplex PCR reads, TCRdb called clonotypes with MiXCR, one entry per CDR3 protein. Of roughly 280,000 distinct CDR3 sequences in the sample, approximately 23% were seen once. The germline CDR1 and CDR2 sequences are GTSNPN and SVGIG (reference sequence). The CDR3 sequence is 16 residues long. Trimming took off 0 bases at V and 1 base at J, with 15 bases between the two ends.

This sequence was found in a man aged 30 to 39 with Graves' ophthalmopathy. Source material: blood. The V gene is TRBV30, the J gene TRBJ1-2; no clear D. CDR3 sequence: CAWSVGYRRLNYGYTF. CDR3 nucleotide sequence: TGTGCCTGGAGTGTCGGATACAGACGACTTAACTATGGCTACACCTTC.